This T cell receptor (beta chain) came from a study of T-cell memory formation after mild COVID-19. Study-level findings and limits: Contracting CD4+ clones sat mainly in CM and EM; CD8+ in EMRA.

Trimming removed 6 bases at V and 4 bases at J, with 12 bases between. The CDR3 runs 13 residues. Regarding this clonotype: Its antigen is still unknown.

Amplification by 5'RACE using constant-segment primers produced TCR alpha and TCR beta cDNA libraries that carried sample barcodes and UMIs. In TCRdb, the 5' RACE reads were re-called with MiXCR into one record per CDR3 protein. The table records approximately 500,000 distinct CDR3 sequences, around a quarter of them present only once. Sample: PBMCs or a T cell subset sorted from them (not recorded which). The chain couples TRBV12-3 or TRBV12-4 to TRBJ1-2, with a weak D call TRBD1 (6 bases). This TCR came from an adult woman who had mild COVID-19 (a few samples of this study predate the infection). Cell type and time point are not known. The CDR3, as DNA: TGTGCCAGCAGCCCAGGGGCCAGCTATGGCTACACCTTC. It is translated as CASSPGASYGYTF.